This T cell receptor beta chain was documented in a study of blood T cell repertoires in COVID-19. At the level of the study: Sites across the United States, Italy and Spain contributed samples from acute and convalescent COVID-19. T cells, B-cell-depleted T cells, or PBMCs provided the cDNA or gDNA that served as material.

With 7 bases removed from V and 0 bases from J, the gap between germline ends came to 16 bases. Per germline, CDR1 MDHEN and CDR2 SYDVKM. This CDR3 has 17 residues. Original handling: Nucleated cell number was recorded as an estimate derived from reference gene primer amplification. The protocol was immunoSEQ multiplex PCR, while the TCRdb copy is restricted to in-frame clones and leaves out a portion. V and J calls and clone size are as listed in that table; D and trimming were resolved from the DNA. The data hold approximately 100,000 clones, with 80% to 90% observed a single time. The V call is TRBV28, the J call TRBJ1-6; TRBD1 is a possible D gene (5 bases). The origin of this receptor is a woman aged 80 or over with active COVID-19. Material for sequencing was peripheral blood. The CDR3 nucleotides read TGTGCCAGCATTTCGGAGGCCGGGGGCTCCTATAATTCACCCCTCCACTTT. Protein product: CASISEAGGSYNSPLHF.